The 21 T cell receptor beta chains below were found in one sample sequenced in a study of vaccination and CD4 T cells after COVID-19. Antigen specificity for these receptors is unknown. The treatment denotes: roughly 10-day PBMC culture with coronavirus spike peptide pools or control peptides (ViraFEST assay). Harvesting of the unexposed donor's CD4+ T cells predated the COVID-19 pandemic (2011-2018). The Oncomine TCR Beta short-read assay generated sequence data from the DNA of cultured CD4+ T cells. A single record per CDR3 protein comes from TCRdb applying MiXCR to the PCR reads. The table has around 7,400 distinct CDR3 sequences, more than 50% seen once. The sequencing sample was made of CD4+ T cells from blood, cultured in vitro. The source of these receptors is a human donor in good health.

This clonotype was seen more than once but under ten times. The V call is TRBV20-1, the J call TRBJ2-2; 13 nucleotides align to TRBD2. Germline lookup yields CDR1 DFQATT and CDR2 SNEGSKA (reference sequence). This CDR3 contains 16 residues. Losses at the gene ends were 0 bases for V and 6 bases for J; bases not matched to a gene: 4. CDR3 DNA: TGCAGTGCTAGAGACCAACTAGCGGGAGGGCCCGGGGAGCTGTTTTTT. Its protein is CSARDQLAGGPGELFF.

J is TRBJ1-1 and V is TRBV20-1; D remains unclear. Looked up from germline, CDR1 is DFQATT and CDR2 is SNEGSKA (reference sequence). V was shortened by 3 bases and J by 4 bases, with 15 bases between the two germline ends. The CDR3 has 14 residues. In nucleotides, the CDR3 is TGCAGTGCTAGCAGAGGGTTTGGAACCACTGAAGCTTTCTTT. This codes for CSASRGFGTTEAFF.

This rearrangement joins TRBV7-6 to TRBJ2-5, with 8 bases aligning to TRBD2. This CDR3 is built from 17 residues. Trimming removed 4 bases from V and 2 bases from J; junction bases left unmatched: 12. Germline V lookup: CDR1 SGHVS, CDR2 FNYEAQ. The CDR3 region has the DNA TGTGCCAGCAGCTCCCGCTTTAGGAGCGGGGGACAAGAGACCCAGTACTTC. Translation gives CASSSRFRSGGQETQYF.

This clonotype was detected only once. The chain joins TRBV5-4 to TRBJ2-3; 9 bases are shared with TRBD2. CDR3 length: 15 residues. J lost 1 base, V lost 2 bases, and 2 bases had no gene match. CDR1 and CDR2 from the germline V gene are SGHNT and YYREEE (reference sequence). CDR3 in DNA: TGTGCCAGCAGCTTTCGGACTAGCGGCACAGATACGCAGTATTTT. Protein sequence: CASSFRTSGTDTQYF.

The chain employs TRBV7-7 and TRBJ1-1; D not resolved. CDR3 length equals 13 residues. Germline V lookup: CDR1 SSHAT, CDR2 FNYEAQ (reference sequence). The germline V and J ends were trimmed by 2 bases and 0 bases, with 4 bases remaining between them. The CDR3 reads CASSLSLNTEAFF. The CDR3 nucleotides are TGTGCCAGCAGCTTATCTCTGAACACTGAAGCTTTCTTT.

This chain's CDR3 is CSARGEGRAFIDTQYF. CDR3 DNA: TGCAGTGCTAGAGGCGAGGGGAGGGCCTTCATAGATACGCAGTATTTT. The chain recombines TRBV20-1 with TRBJ2-3, with 7 bases lining up with TRBD2. This CDR3 spans 16 amino acids. After removal of 1 base from V and 5 bases from J, the junction contained 12 bases not matched to a gene. Germline V gene data show CDR1 as DFQATT and CDR2 as SNEGSKA (reference sequence).

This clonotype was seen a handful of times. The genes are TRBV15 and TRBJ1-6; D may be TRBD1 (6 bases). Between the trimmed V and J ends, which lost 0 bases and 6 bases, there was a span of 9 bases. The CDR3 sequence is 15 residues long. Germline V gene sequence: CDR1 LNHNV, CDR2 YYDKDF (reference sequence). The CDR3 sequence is CATSREGGINSPLHF. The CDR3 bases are TGTGCCACCAGCAGAGAAGGGGGGATTAATTCACCCCTCCACTTT.

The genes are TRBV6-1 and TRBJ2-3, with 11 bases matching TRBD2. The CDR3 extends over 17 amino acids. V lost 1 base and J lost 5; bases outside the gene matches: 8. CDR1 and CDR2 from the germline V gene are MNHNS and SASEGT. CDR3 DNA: TGTGCCAGCAGTGAAGAGATAGCGGGAGGGCCGAGAGATACGCAGTATTTT. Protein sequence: CASSEEIAGGPRDTQYF.

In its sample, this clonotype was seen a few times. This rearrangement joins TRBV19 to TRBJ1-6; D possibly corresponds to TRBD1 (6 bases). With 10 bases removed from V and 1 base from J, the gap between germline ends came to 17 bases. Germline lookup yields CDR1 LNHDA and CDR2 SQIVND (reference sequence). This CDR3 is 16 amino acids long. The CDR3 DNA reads TGTGCCACCCGACGCACAGGGCAATCCTATAATTCACCCCTCCACTTT. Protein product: CATRRTGQSYNSPLHF.

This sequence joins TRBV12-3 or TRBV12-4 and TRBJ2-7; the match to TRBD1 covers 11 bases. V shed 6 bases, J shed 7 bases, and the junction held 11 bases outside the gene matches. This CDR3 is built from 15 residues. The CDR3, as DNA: TGTGCCAGCAGCTACGGACAGGGGGCCTCTGGAGAGCAGTACTTC. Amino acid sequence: CASSYGQGASGEQYF.

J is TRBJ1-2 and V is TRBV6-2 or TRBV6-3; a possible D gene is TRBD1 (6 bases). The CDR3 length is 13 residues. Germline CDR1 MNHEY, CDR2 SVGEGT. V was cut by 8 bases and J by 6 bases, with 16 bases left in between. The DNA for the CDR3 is TGTGCCAGCCGAAACAGGGCATTGGATGGCTACACCTTC. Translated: CASRNRALDGYTF.

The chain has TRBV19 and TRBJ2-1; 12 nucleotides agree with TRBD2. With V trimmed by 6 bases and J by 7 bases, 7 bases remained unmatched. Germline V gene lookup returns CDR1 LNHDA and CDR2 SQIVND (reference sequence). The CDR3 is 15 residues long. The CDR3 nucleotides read TGTGCCAGTAGAACGACTAGCGGGGGTTGGAATGAGCAGTTCTTC. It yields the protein CASRTTSGGWNEQFF.

The CDR3 reads CASSISGSHSYEQYF. The CDR3 nucleotides are TGTGCCAGTAGTATCAGCGGGAGCCACTCCTACGAGCAGTACTTC. This chain connects TRBV19 to TRBJ2-7; 8 nucleotides agree with TRBD2. Germline V gene data show CDR1 as LNHDA and CDR2 as SQIVND (reference sequence). The V gene end was trimmed by 3 bases and the J gene end by 0 bases; junction bases not matched to a gene: 4. The CDR3 sequence is 15 residues long.

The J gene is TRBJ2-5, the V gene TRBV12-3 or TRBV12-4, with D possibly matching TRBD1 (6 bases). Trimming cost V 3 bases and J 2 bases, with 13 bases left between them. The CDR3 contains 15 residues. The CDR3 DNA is TGTGCCAGCAGTTTTGTGGCCAGGGGACAAGAGACCCAGTACTTC. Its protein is CASSFVARGQETQYF.

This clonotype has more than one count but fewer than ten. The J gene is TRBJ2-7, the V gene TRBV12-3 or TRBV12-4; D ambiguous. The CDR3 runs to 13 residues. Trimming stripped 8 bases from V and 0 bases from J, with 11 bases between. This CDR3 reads CASGRSDSYEQYF. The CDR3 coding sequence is TGTGCCAGCGGTCGTTCCGACTCCTACGAGCAGTACTTC.

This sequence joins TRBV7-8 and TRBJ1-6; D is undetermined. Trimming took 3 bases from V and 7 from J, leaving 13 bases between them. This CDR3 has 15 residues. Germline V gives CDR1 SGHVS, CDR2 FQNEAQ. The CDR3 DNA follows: TGTGCCAGCAGCTTTTACGGTGTGGGGAATTCACCCCTCCACTTT. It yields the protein CASSFYGVGNSPLHF. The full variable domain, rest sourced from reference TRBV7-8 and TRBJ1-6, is GAGVSQSPRYKVAKRGQDVALRCDPISGHVSLFWYQQALGQGPEFLTYFQNEAQLDKSGLPSDRFFAERPEGSVSTLKIQRTQQEDSAVYLCASSFYGVGNSPLHFGNGTRLTVT.

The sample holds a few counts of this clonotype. The CDR3 nucleotides read TGTGCCAGCAGCCCACACGTTTCGAACACTGAAGCTTTCTTT. Translated: CASSPHVSNTEAFF. The rearrangement uses TRBV27 and TRBJ1-1; no clear D. V lost 6 bases and J 1 base, leaving 12 bases between the germline ends. CDR1 and CDR2 (germline): MNHEY, SMNVEV (reference sequence). The CDR3 length is 14 residues.

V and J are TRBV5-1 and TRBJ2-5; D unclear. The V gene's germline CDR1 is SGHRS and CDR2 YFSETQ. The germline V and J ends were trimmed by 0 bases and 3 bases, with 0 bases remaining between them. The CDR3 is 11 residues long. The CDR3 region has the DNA TGCGCCAGCAGCTTGGAAGAGACCCAGTACTTC. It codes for CASSLEETQYF. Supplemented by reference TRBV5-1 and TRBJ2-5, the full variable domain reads KAGVTQTPRYLIKTRGQQVTLSCSPISGHRSVSWYQQTPGQGLQFLFEYFSETQRNKGNFPGRFSGRQFSNSRSEMNVSTLELGDSALYLCASSLEETQYFGPGTRLLVL.

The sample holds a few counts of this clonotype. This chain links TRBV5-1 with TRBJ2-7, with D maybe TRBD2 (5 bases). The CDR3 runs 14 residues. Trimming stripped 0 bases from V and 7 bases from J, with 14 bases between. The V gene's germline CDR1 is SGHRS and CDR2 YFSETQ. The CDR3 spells CASSLVVDYEEQYF. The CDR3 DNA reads TGCGCCAGCAGCTTGGTCGTCGACTACGAGGAGCAGTACTTC.

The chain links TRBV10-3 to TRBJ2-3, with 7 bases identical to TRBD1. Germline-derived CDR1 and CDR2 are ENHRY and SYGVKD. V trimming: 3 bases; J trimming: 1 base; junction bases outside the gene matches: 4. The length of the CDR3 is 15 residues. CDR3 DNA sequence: TGTGCCATCAGTGATGGACAGGTCGGCACAGATACGCAGTATTTT. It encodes CAISDGQVGTDTQYF.

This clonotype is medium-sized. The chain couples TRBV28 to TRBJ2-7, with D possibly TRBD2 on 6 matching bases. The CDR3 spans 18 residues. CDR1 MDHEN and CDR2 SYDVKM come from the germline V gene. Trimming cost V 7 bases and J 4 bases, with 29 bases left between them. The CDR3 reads CASTQGGKKWKSRYEQYF. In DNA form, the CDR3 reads TGTGCCAGCACCCAAGGCGGGAAGAAATGGAAGAGTCGATACGAGCAGTACTTC.